This entry is about one T cell receptor beta chain. Antigen unknown. This CDR3 region has 16 residues. V trimming: 4 bases; J trimming: 5 bases; junction bases outside the gene matches: 10. Looked up from germline, CDR1 is SGHRS and CDR2 is YFSETQ. This sample was included in a study of blood T cells in healthy people across ages. Together with a sample-barcoded 5' primer, a J-beta primer mix was included in a second PCR lasting about 7 to 11 cycles. TCRdb used MiXCR to reprocess the 5' RACE reads, holding one entry per CDR3 protein. The table shows approximately 800,000 distinct CDR3 sequences, with approximately 53% occurring only once. Donors each provided about 9.5 milliliters of peripheral blood. Study observations and caveats: Higher diversity, along with more naive CD4+ cells, distinguished long-lived donors from aged donors.

V usage is TRBV5-1 and J usage is TRBJ2-5, with 11 bases that match TRBD2. The receptor's source is a man older than 75 in good health. Source material: blood. For the CDR3, the DNA is TGCGCCAGCAGCCCTGGGACTAGCGGAGGGGGGGAGACCCAGTACTTC. Amino acid sequence: CASSPGTSGGGETQYF. The whole variable domain, filled in from reference TRBV5-1 and TRBJ2-5, reads KAGVTQTPRYLIKTRGQQVTLSCSPISGHRSVSWYQQTPGQGLQFLFEYFSETQRNKGNFPGRFSGRQFSNSRSEMNVSTLELGDSALYLCASSPGTSGGGETQYFGPGTRLLVL.